This entry is about one T cell receptor beta chain. Its specificity is not known. The table came from immunoSEQ multiplex PCR; TCRdb's copy has only in-frame clones and leaves some out. This table has approximately 100,000 clones, roughly 94% appearing once. The data belong to a study of siplizumab effects on memory and regulatory T cells. CDR1 and CDR2 from the germline V gene are SGHDT and YYEEEE. The CDR3 runs to 17 residues. With 2 bases removed from V and 0 bases from J, the gap between germline ends came to 12 bases. The study, taken as a whole, reports: With siplizumab, Treg-derived clones averaged roughly 62% of mappable alloreactive CD4+ clones, versus approximately 29% in controls.

The V call is TRBV5-6, the J call TRBJ2-6; possible D gene TRBD1, 6 bases. Sample: Tregs sorted from blood. This TCR was recovered from a human donor in good health. The CDR3 DNA follows: TGTGCCAGCAGCTTCCCGACAGGCCTCTCTGGGGCCAACGTCCTGACTTTC. As protein: CASSFPTGLSGANVLTF.